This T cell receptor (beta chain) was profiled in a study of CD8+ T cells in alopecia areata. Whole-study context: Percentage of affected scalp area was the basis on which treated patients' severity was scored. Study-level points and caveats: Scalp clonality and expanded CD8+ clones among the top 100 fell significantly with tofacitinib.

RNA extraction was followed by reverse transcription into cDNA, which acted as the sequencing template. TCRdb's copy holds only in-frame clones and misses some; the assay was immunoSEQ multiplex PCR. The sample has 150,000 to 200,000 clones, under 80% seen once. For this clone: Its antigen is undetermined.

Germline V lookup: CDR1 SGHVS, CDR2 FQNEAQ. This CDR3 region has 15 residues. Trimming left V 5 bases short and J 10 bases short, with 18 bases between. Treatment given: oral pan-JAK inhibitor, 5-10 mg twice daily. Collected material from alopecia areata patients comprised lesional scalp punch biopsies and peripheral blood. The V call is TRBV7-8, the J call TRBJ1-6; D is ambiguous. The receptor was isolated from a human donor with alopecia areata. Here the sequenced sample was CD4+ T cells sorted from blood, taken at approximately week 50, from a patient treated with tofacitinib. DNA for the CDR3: TGTGCCAGCAGCCCCCGCGGGAATATGGGATCACCCCTCCACTTT. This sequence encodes CASSPRGNMGSPLHF. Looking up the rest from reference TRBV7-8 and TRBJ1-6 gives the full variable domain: GAGVSQSPRYKVAKRGQDVALRCDPISGHVSLFWYQQALGQGPEFLTYFQNEAQLDKSGLPSDRFFAERPEGSVSTLKIQRTQQEDSAVYLCASSPRGNMGSPLHFGNGTRLTVT.